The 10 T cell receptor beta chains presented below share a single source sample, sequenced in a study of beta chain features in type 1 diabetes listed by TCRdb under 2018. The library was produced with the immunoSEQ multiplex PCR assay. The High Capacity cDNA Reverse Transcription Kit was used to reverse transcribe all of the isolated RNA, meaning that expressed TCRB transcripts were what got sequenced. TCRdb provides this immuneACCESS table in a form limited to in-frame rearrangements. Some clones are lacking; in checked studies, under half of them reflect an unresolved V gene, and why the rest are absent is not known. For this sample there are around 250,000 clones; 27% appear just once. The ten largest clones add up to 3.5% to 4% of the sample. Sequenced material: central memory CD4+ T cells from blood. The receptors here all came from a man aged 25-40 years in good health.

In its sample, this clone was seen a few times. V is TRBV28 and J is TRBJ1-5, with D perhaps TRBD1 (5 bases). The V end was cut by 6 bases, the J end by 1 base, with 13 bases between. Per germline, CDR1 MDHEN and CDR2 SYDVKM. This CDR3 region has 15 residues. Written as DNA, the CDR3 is TGTGCCAGCAGCAGCAAGAGGGGCAGCAATCAGCCCCAGCATTTT. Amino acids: CASSSKRGSNQPQHF.

DNA for the CDR3: TGTGCCAGCAGTTTAAGCGGGACAGGGGCTATAGAGACCCAGTACTTC. Amino acid sequence: CASSLSGTGAIETQYF. This chain links TRBV27 with TRBJ2-5; 10 bases are a match to TRBD1. The CDR3 runs 16 residues. V lost 2 bases to trimming and J lost 4 bases; unmatched junction nucleotides: 7. The germline gives CDR1 MNHEY, CDR2 SMNVEV (reference sequence).

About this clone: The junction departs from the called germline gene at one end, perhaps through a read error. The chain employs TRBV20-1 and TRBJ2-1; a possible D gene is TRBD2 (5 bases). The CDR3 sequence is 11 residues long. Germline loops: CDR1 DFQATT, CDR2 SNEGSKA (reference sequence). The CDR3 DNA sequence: TGTGCCGGGATCGGCAACAATGAGCAGTTCTTC. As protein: CAGIGNNEQFF.

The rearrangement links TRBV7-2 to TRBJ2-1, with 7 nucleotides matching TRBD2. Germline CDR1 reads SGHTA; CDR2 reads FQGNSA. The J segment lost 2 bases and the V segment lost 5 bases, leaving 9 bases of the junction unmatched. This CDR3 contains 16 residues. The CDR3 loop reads CASSQRPGTTYNEQFF. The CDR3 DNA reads TGTGCCAGCAGCCAAAGACCCGGGACTACCTACAATGAGCAGTTCTTC. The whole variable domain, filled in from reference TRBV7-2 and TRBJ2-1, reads GAGVSQSPSNKVTEKGKDVELRCDPISGHTALYWYRQSLGQGLEFLIYFQGNSAPDKSGLPSDRFSAERTGGSVSTLTIQRTQQEDSAVYLCASSQRPGTTYNEQFFGPGTRLTVL.

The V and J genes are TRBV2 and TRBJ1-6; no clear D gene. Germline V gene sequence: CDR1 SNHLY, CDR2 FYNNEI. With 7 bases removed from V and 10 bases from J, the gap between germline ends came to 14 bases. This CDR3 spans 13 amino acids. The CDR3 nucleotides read TGTGCCAGCAAGGAGGGAGGTACATCACCCCTCCACTTT. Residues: CASKEGGTSPLHF. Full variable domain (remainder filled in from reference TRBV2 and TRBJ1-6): EPEVTQTPSHQVTQMGQEVILRCVPISNHLYFYWYRQILGQKVEFLVSFYNNEISEKSEIFDDQFSVERPDGSNFTLKIRSTKLEDSAMYFCASKEGGTSPLHFGNGTRLTVT.

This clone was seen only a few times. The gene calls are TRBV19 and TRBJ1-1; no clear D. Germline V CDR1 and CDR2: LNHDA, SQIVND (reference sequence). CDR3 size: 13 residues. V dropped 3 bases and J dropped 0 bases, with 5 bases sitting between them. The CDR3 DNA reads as TGTGCCAGTAGTATTTCCCTGAACACTGAAGCTTTCTTT. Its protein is CASSISLNTEAFF.

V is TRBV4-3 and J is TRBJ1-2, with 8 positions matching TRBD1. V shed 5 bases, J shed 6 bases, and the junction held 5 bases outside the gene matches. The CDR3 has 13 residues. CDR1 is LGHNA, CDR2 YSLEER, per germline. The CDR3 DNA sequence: TGCGCCAGCAGCTATACAGGGGGGGATGGCTACACCTTC. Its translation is CASSYTGGDGYTF.

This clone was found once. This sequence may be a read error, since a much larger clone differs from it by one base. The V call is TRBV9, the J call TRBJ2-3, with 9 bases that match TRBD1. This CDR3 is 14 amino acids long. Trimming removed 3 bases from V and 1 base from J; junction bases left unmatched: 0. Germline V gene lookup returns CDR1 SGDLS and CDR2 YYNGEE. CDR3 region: CASSGTGGTDTQYF. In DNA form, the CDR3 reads TGTGCCAGCAGCGGGACAGGGGGCACAGATACGCAGTATTTT. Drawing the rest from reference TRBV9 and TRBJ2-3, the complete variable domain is DSGVTQTPKHLITATGQRVTLRCSPRSGDLSVYWYQQSLDQGLQFLIQYYNGEERAKGNILERFSAQQFPDLHSELNLSSLELGDSALYFCASSGTGGTDTQYFGPGTRLTVL.

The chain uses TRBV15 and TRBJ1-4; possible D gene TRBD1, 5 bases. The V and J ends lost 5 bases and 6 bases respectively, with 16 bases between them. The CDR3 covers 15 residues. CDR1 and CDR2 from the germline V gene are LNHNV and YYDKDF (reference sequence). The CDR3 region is CATSGRQPPDEKLFF. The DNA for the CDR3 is TGTGCCACCAGCGGACGACAGCCCCCGGATGAAAAACTGTTTTTT.

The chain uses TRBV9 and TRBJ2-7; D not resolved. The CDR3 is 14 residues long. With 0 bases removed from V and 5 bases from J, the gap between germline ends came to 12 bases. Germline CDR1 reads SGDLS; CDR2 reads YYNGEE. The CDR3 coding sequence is TGTGCCAGCAGCGTAGCCCCAGTTGGGGACGAGCAGTACTTC. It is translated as CASSVAPVGDEQYF.